This T cell receptor beta chain was found in a study of cytotoxic CD8 clonotypes in ibrutinib-treated CLL. Study overall: Of a cohort that held 10 to 12 relapsed/refractory and some 14 treatment-naive patients, roughly 18 were IGHV unmutated. Response samples were taken after a median of about twelve months on treatment, range 6 to 36. Overall study findings and caveats: Clonality climbed at ibrutinib response, then dropped toward baseline at progression. Measured clonality at baseline was greater than in age-matched healthy donors and tracked with circulating CD8+ T-cell counts.

About this clone: Antigen: not known.

The V gene lost 2 bases and the J gene lost 5 bases, with 7 bases spanning the gap. The CDR3 runs 12 residues. Germline V gene sequence: CDR1 SGHNT, CDR2 YENEEA. TCRdb keeps only in-frame clones here, not all; method: immunoSEQ multiplex PCR. This sample has over 95,000 clones; about 58% occur once, and the top ten carry 37%. This specimen consisted of PBMCs, obtained after 24 months of ibrutinib treatment. The chain combines TRBV11-3 with TRBJ2-7; no clear D gene. The sequence was collected from a human donor with chronic lymphocytic leukemia. The chain's CDR3 is CASSLFSHEQYF. For the CDR3, the DNA is TGTGCCAGCAGCTTATTTTCCCACGAGCAGTACTTC.